This T cell receptor (beta chain) comes out of a study of T cells after posttransplantation cyclophosphamide listed by TCRdb under 2016. The study in broad terms: T cell repertoire reconstitution was tracked by TRB sequencing after myeloablative bone marrow transplantation in which posttransplantation cyclophosphamide was used as GVHD prophylaxis. Samples from about 32 PTCy-treated patients and 15 to 20 related bone marrow donors of those patients were subjected to antigen receptor sequencing. Blood from every one of the approximately 37 PTCy patients who had 1-year posttransplant specimens underwent TRB sequencing. TRB sequencing was also done on up to about 3 additional blood samples from 2 to 5.2 years after transplant in 3 patients, and on pretransplant blood from 4 patients. Because TRA and TRB clonality were tightly correlated in roughly 10 samples, subsequent TCR analyses were focused on TRB only. Public TRB sequences were compared against a database of over 3,500 sequences linked to responses to pathogens, tumor antigens, self-antigens and alloantigens. On the study overall, not on this receptor specifically: Across roughly 40 patients, recipient CMV seropositivity and CMV reactivation were highly associated with TRB clonality; PTCy diversity was similar to CNI/methotrexate controls. Donor-recipient similarity was low at 1-2 months but increased during the first year, and donor CD8+ memory clones often dominated later blood repertoires. The TRB repertoires of T cells infiltrating skin or GI tract showed only limited overlap with the TRB repertoires of T cells in blood.

Genomic DNA was the input for TRB sequencing, which was run either with the immunoSEQ assay at survey resolution or with the hsTCRB kit. On the study's bioinformatics: The immunoSEQ software was used for initial read processing, and the LymphoSeq R package was used for repertoire analyses. Clonality was computed as 1 minus normalized Shannon entropy, and a Gini coefficient was also calculated for each TRB dataset. To infer phenotypes in unsorted samples, TRB sequences from sorted subsets of the recipient or donor were mapped onto unsorted samples from the same recipient. Held by TCRdb, this immuneACCESS table contains in-frame sequences only and omits some clones. Under half of the omission traces to an unresolved V gene where checked; the cause of the rest is unknown. Clone size and the V and J calls come from that table; the DNA yielded D and trimming. For this sample the table gives 10,000 or so clones, of which approximately 89% were detected only once. The ten largest make up approximately 1.5% of the sample.

Remarks on this clone: Its cognate antigen has yet to be identified. Base qualities are not recorded, but no much larger clone differs from it by a single base.

On the day of marrow donation, related bone marrow donors gave peripheral blood samples. Mononuclear cells from peripheral blood and bone marrow were separated by Ficoll-Hypaque density centrifugation and then cryopreserved. CD4+ and CD8+ T cells, including naive and memory subsets, were sorted by FACS on a FACSAria II. From the cysteine through the phenylalanine, the CDR3 covers 14 amino acids. The entry retains the CDR3 DNA only, 42 bases that are in frame from base 1. CDR1 and CDR2 are read off the germline V gene as SQVTM and ANQGSEA. V and J are trimmed by 4 bases and 4 bases, and the gene matches miss 6 bases of the junction.

The receptor's source is a woman aged 55-69 years in good health, CMV-negative, and a related stem cell transplant donor. The sequence joins TRBV29-1 to TRBJ1-5; TRBD1 aligns with 8 central bases. The specimen was memory CD4+ T cells sorted from PBMCs. The CDR3 region: CSVADRAANQPQHF. The nucleotides are TGCAGCGTTGCGGACAGGGCCGCAAATCAGCCCCAGCATTTT. Reference TRBV29-1 and TRBJ1-5 proteins supply the regions before and after the CDR3; the full variable domain is: SAVISQKPSRDICQRGTSLTIQCQVDSQVTMMFWYRQQPGQSLTLIATANQGSEATYESGFVIDKFPISRPNLTFSTLTVSNMSPEDSSIYLCSVADRAANQPQHFGDGTRLSIL.